Below, 18 T cell receptor beta chains from the same sample are listed, as sequenced in a study of T-cell memory formation after mild COVID-19. TCRdb re-analysed the 5' RACE reads in MiXCR, keeping a single row per CDR3 protein. This sample has about 400,000 distinct CDR3 sequences, with roughly 14% found just once. Material for sequencing was PBMCs or a T cell subset sorted from them (not recorded which). All receptors derive from a man aged 18 to 30 who had mild COVID-19 (a few samples of this study predate the infection). Cell type and time point are not known.

In its sample, this clonotype was seen a few times. The chain uses TRBV6-5 and TRBJ2-5; TRBD2 might be the D (5 bases). The CDR3 contains 15 residues. Trimming stripped 5 bases from V and 5 bases from J, with 18 bases between. CDR1 is MNHEY and CDR2 is SVGAGI in the germline V gene. The DNA for the CDR3 is TGTGCCAGCAGTCCCATCGCGGAGGCTCTGGAGACCCAGTACTTC. Translation gives CASSPIAEALETQYF.

The V call is TRBV11-3, the J call TRBJ2-3; D is ambiguous. Trimming removed 5 bases from V and 4 bases from J, with 10 bases in between. This CDR3 contains 13 residues. From germline, CDR1 is SGHNT and CDR2 YENEEA. The CDR3 reads CASSQTNPDTQYF. The CDR3 DNA sequence: TGTGCCAGCAGCCAGACAAATCCAGATACGCAGTATTTT. The whole variable domain, filled in from reference TRBV11-3 and TRBJ2-3, reads EAGVVQSPRYKIIEKKQPVAFWCNPISGHNTLYWYLQNLGQGPELLIRYENEEAVDDSQLPKDRFSAERLKGVDSTLKIQPAELGDSAVYLCASSQTNPDTQYFGPGTRLTVL.

This clonotype was detected a few times. The DNA for the CDR3 is TGCGCCAGCAGCCAAGATCGAGGGGAAGCTTTCTTT. It encodes CASSQDRGEAFF. The chain joins TRBV4-3 to TRBJ1-1; D remains unclear. Per the germline V gene, CDR1 is LGHNA and CDR2 is YSLEER. V dropped 0 bases and J dropped 8 bases, with 7 bases sitting between them. This CDR3 is built from 12 residues.

This clonotype was counted at least ten times. This chain joins TRBV5-1 and TRBJ1-2; tentative D call: TRBD1 (5 bases). The CDR3 runs to 12 residues. Germline values: CDR1 SGHRS, CDR2 YFSETQ. V was shortened by 2 bases and J by 8 bases, with 10 bases between the two germline ends. CDR3 loop: CASSFQGGGYTF. CDR3 sequence (DNA): TGCGCCAGCAGCTTCCAGGGAGGAGGCTACACCTTC.

This clonotype showed up just a few times. The chain combines TRBV7-3 with TRBJ2-2; D gene ambiguous. CDR1 and CDR2 (germline): SGHTA, FQGTGA. V was shortened by 1 base and J by 3 bases, with 6 bases between the two germline ends. The CDR3 is made up of 14 amino acids. CDR3 loop: CASSLSSHTGELFF. The DNA for the CDR3 is TGTGCCAGCAGCTTAAGCTCTCACACCGGGGAGCTGTTTTTT. The complete variable domain, with remaining parts taken from reference TRBV7-3 and TRBJ2-2, reads GAGVSQTPSNKVTEKGKYVELRCDPISGHTALYWYRQSLGQGPEFLIYFQGTGAADDSGLPNDRFFAVRPEGSVSTLKIQRTERGDSAVYLCASSLSSHTGELFFGEGSRLTVL.

This clonotype was detected a few times. The chain couples TRBV30 to TRBJ2-6; D unclear. This CDR3 spans 13 amino acids. V lost 5 bases and J 2 bases, leaving 7 bases between the germline ends. CDR1 GTSNPN and CDR2 SVGIG come from the germline V gene (reference sequence). CDR3 nucleotides: TGTGCCTGGCTTCAGCCTGGGGCCAACGTCCTGACTTTC. Its protein product is CAWLQPGANVLTF.

The chain uses TRBV3-1 and TRBJ1-6; 9 nucleotides line up with TRBD1. The CDR3 is 14 residues long. V shed 4 bases, J shed 14 bases, and the junction held 9 bases outside the gene matches. Germline V gives CDR1 LGHDT, CDR2 YNNKEL (reference sequence). The CDR3 is CASSPTGGVLALHF. CDR3 nucleotides: TGTGCCAGCAGCCCGACAGGGGGTGTATTGGCCCTCCACTTT.

This chain joins TRBV7-2 and TRBJ1-2, with 8 nucleotides matching TRBD1. J was trimmed by 4 bases and V by 5 bases; bases with no gene match: 9. This CDR3 is 15 amino acids long. CDR1 and CDR2 from the germline V gene are SGHTA and FQGNSA. The CDR3: CASSPRSGQVYGYTF. The CDR3 coding sequence is TGTGCCAGCAGCCCGAGGTCGGGACAGGTCTATGGCTACACCTTC.

The rearrangement joins TRBV4-1 to TRBJ1-1; D not resolved. The V end lost 1 base, the J end lost 1 base, and 10 bases lay between the germline ends. Germline V gives CDR1 MGHRA, CDR2 YSYEKL. The CDR3 length is 15 residues. CDR3: CASSQVAWGNTEAFF. For the CDR3, the DNA is TGCGCCAGCAGCCAAGTCGCGTGGGGGAACACTGAAGCTTTCTTT.

This clonotype was counted ten times or more. The chain employs TRBV7-9 and TRBJ2-5, with TRBD2 matching 8 bases. There are 13 residues in the CDR3. Trimming cost V 3 bases and J 5 bases; bases outside gene matches: 2. Germline CDR1 is SEHNR and CDR2 is FQNEAQ (reference sequence). The CDR3 sequence: CASSFASGETQYF. DNA for the CDR3: TGTGCCAGCAGCTTCGCTAGCGGGGAGACCCAGTACTTC.

This clonotype was picked up many times. The V and J genes are TRBV12-3 or TRBV12-4 and TRBJ2-5; tentative D call: TRBD2 (6 bases). This CDR3 has 13 amino acids. The germline V and J ends were trimmed by 1 base and 5 bases, with 8 bases remaining between them. The CDR3 sequence is CASSLGGLETQYF. As DNA, the CDR3 is TGTGCCAGCAGTTTAGGGGGACTGGAGACCCAGTACTTC.

This rearrangement joins TRBV4-1 to TRBJ2-1, with D maybe TRBD2 (5 bases). V gave up 4 bases and J gave up 8 bases, with 12 bases separating them. This CDR3 spans 13 amino acids. Germline-derived CDR1 and CDR2 are MGHRA and YSYEKL. This CDR3 reads CASSPERGDEQFF. DNA of the CDR3: TGCGCCAGCAGCCCTGAACGGGGAGATGAGCAGTTCTTC.

The chain is built from TRBV19 and TRBJ1-1; D may be TRBD1 (5 bases). Germline loops: CDR1 LNHDA, CDR2 SQIVND (reference sequence). The CDR3 sequence is 13 residues long. V was shortened by 6 bases and J by 0 bases, with 8 bases between the two germline ends. CDR3 region: CASRQELNTEAFF. The DNA of the CDR3 is TGTGCCAGTAGACAGGAGTTGAACACTGAAGCTTTCTTT.

This clonotype was picked up a small number of times. The V call is TRBV20-1, the J call TRBJ1-1; the D gene is possibly TRBD1 (6 bases). The CDR3 loop spans 13 amino acids. V was cut by 4 bases and J by 1 base, with 10 bases left in between. CDR1 and CDR2 (germline): DFQATT, SNEGSKA (reference sequence). CDR3 residues: CSATGVWNTEAFF. In DNA form, the CDR3 reads TGCAGTGCTACAGGGGTCTGGAACACTGAAGCTTTCTTT.

This clonotype is deemed medium-sized. The V gene is TRBV14, the J gene TRBJ2-7; D remains ambiguous. CDR3 size: 12 residues. CDR1 and CDR2 (germline): SGHDN, FVKESK. V lost 3 bases and J 0 bases, leaving 3 bases between the germline ends. The CDR3 sequence: CASSHSSYEQYV. CDR3 nucleotides: TGTGCCAGCAGCCATAGCTCCTACGAGCAGTACGTC.

This clonotype was seen a few times. The chain links TRBV7-6 to TRBJ2-1, with unresolved D. Germline V CDR1 and CDR2: SGHVS, FNYEAQ. The CDR3 loop spans 12 amino acids. The V end lost 5 bases, the J end lost 5 bases, and 7 bases lay between the germline ends. In DNA form, the CDR3 reads TGTGCCAGCAGCATCGGTAACAATGAGCAGTTCTTC. It is translated as CASSIGNNEQFF.

The J gene is TRBJ1-3, the V gene TRBV6-6; a weak D match, TRBD1 (6 bases). With 0 bases removed from V and 1 base from J, the gap between germline ends came to 13 bases. CDR3 length: 17 residues. Germline V gives CDR1 MNHNY, CDR2 SVGAGI (reference sequence). The CDR3 DNA is TGTGCCAGCAGTTACTCGGTGGACAGAAGATCTGGAAACACCATATATTTT. Translation gives CASSYSVDRRSGNTIYF.

V is TRBV7-2 and J is TRBJ1-1; a possible D gene is TRBD1 (5 bases). The CDR3 is made up of 14 amino acids. Trimming removed 5 bases at V and 5 bases at J, with 15 bases between. The germline V gene encodes CDR1 SGHTA and CDR2 FQGNSA. The CDR3 is CASSPGQGWTEAFF. CDR3 DNA: TGTGCCAGCAGCCCCGGTCAGGGTTGGACTGAAGCTTTCTTT.